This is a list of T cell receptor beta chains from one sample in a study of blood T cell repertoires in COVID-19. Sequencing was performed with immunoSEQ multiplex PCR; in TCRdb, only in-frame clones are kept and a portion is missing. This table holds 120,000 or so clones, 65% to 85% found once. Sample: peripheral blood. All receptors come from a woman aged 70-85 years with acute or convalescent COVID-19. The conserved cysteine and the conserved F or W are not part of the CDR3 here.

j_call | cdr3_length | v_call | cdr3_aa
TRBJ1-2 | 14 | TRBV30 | AWTRPGTGGDSGYT
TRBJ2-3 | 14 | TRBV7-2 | ASSLASGGATDTQY
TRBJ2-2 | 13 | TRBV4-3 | ASSPSAAYTGELF
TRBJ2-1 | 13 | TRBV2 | ASSARSGGADEQF
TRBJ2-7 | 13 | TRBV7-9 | ASSLGGRGRGEQY
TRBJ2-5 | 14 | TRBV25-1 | ASSEGGSGGPETQY
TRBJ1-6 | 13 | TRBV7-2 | ASSQQVGRNSPLH
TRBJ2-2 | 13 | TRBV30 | AGPRRGGHTGELF
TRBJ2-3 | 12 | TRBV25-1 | ASSEGRATDTQY
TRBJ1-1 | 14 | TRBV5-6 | ASSLQYRDRYTEAF
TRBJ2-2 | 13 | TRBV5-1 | ASSLASMGTGELF
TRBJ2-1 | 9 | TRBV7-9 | ASSLRYEQF
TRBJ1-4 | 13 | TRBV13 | ASSRGGATNEKLF
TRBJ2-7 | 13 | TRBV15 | ATSRDTERSYEQY
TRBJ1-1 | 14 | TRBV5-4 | ASSLPPGQGASEAF
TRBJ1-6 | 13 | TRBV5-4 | ASSLAAKSDSPLH
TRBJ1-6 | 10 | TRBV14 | ASSQWSAPLH
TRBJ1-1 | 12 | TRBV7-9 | ASSLRNRGTEAF
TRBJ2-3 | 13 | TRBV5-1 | ASSLRLGATDTQY
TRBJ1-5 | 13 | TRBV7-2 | ASSSGGPGNQPQH
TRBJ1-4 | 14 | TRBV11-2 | ASSLRWLATNEKLF
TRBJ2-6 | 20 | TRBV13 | ASSSQPGQGGVRNSGANVLT
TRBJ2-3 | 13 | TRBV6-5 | ASRTGGTSTDTQY
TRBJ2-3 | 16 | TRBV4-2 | ASSQELSRGGATDTQY
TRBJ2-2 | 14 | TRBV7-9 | ASSLGGGSLAGELF
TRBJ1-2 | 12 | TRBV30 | AWRLTGVSYGYT
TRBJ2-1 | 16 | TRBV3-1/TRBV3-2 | ASSQVSLRIAGRNEQF
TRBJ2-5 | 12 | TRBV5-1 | ASSLNTGGETQY
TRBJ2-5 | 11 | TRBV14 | ASSERIQETQY
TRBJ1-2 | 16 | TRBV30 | AWSVLSGRAKTGYGYT
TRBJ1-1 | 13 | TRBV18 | ASSPRTGVITEAF